These T cell receptor beta chains were read from a single sample in a study of blood T cell repertoires in COVID-19. Sequencing was performed with immunoSEQ multiplex PCR; in TCRdb, only in-frame clones are kept and a portion is missing. This sample has 150,000 to 200,000 clones, with about 82% found just once. The specimen was peripheral blood. The receptors stem from a woman aged 25 to 45 with acute or convalescent COVID-19. Both conserved end residues are part of each CDR3. Each record gives: V gene, clone size, D gene, J gene, CDR3 DNA, CDR3 protein. D genes are given only for firm matches. Clone size, where shown, is once, few, many, or a class for clones that have expanded.

v_call: TRBV15; clone_size: -; d_call: -; j_call: TRBJ2-1; cdr3_nt: TGTGCCACCAGCAGAGACCGGACTGACTACAATGAGCAGTTCTTC; cdr3_aa: CATSRDRTDYNEQFF
v_call: TRBV11-2; clone_size: -; d_call: TRBD1; j_call: TRBJ1-2; cdr3_nt: TGTGCCAGCAGCGGTCGGGACAGGGGGAGGAATGGCTACACCTTC; cdr3_aa: CASSGRDRGRNGYTF
v_call: TRBV10-2; clone_size: -; d_call: TRBD2; j_call: TRBJ2-1; cdr3_nt: TGCGCCAGCAGCCAGACGGGGGGAAATGAGCAGTTCTTC; cdr3_aa: CASSQTGGNEQFF
v_call: TRBV6-1; clone_size: -; d_call: -; j_call: TRBJ1-1; cdr3_nt: TGTGCCAGCAGTGAAGTCATAGGCAAGGGGCGCGGCACTGAAGCTTTCTTT; cdr3_aa: CASSEVIGKGRGTEAFF
v_call: TRBV19; clone_size: -; d_call: TRBD1; j_call: TRBJ2-7; cdr3_nt: TGTGCCAGTAGTATTGGACAGGGCTTTCACGAGCAGTACTTC; cdr3_aa: CASSIGQGFHEQYF
v_call: TRBV4-2; clone_size: -; d_call: -; j_call: TRBJ2-3; cdr3_nt: TGTGCCAGCAGCCCTTCGGCGGGGGCTTCCACAGATACGCAGTATTTT; cdr3_aa: CASSPSAGASTDTQYF
v_call: TRBV4-1; clone_size: -; d_call: -; j_call: TRBJ2-1; cdr3_nt: TGCGCCAGCAGCCAGGGGATAGGGGTCAAGCAGTTCTTC; cdr3_aa: CASSQGIGVKQFF
v_call: TRBV14; clone_size: -; d_call: TRBD1; j_call: TRBJ1-1; cdr3_nt: TGTGCCAGCAGCCGCCGGACAGGGGCGAACACTGAAGCTTTCTTT; cdr3_aa: CASSRRTGANTEAFF
v_call: TRBV7-2; clone_size: -; d_call: TRBD2; j_call: TRBJ2-7; cdr3_nt: TGTGCCAGCAGTGGGGGGGAGCGCGAGCAGTACTTC; cdr3_aa: CASSGGEREQYF
v_call: TRBV11-2; clone_size: -; d_call: TRBD2; j_call: TRBJ2-3; cdr3_nt: TGTGCCAGCAGCTTACTGGGGCGCGGGAGAGGAACAGATACGCAGTATTTT; cdr3_aa: CASSLLGRGRGTDTQYF
v_call: TRBV28; clone_size: -; d_call: -; j_call: TRBJ1-2; cdr3_nt: TGTGCCAGCAGTTTAGATGAGGTGTCGTTTGGCTACACCTTC; cdr3_aa: CASSLDEVSFGYTF
v_call: TRBV7-6; clone_size: -; d_call: -; j_call: TRBJ1-2; cdr3_nt: TGTGCCAGCAGCCCCTTATCAACAGGGAGCTATGGCTACACCTTC; cdr3_aa: CASSPLSTGSYGYTF
v_call: TRBV19; clone_size: once; d_call: TRBD1; j_call: TRBJ2-6; cdr3_nt: TGTGCCAGTACTGGGACAGGGGGCGGTGGGGCCAACGTCCTGACTTTC; cdr3_aa: CASTGTGGGGANVLTF
v_call: TRBV7-2; clone_size: once; d_call: -; j_call: TRBJ1-1; cdr3_nt: TGTGCCAGCAGCCCGCGGGCGCTTGGGATTTCGAACACTGAAGCTTTCTTT; cdr3_aa: CASSPRALGISNTEAFF
v_call: TRBV19; clone_size: -; d_call: -; j_call: TRBJ1-5; cdr3_nt: TGTGCCAGTACCCCGGGGAGGCTAAATCAGCCCCAGCATTTT; cdr3_aa: CASTPGRLNQPQHF
v_call: TRBV3-1/TRBV3-2; clone_size: -; d_call: -; j_call: TRBJ2-2; cdr3_nt: TGTGCCAGCAAGGGGGGGGCCACCGGGGAGCTGTTTTTT; cdr3_aa: CASKGGATGELFF
v_call: TRBV28; clone_size: once; d_call: TRBD1; j_call: TRBJ1-2; cdr3_nt: TGTGCCAGCAGTTTAGGGGACAGGGTGGGATTATGGTATGGCTACACCTTC; cdr3_aa: CASSLGDRVGLWYGYTF
v_call: TRBV25-1; clone_size: -; d_call: -; j_call: TRBJ2-1; cdr3_nt: TGTGCCAGCAGTGATTGGGGCGTAGATGAGCAGTTCTTC; cdr3_aa: CASSDWGVDEQFF
v_call: TRBV27; clone_size: -; d_call: -; j_call: TRBJ1-4; cdr3_nt: TGTGCCAGCAGGTTGGGCAGCGGCGCAACTAATGAAAAACTGTTTTTT; cdr3_aa: CASRLGSGATNEKLFF
v_call: TRBV7-2; clone_size: -; d_call: TRBD2; j_call: TRBJ2-3; cdr3_nt: TGTGCCAGCAGCCCGCAACTGGGCGGGGGGGCAGATACGCAGTATTTT; cdr3_aa: CASSPQLGGGADTQYF
v_call: TRBV9; clone_size: -; d_call: -; j_call: TRBJ2-5; cdr3_nt: TGTGCCAGCAGCGTAGAGGGGGTAAAAGCGACCCAGTACTTC; cdr3_aa: CASSVEGVKATQYF
v_call: TRBV3-1/TRBV3-2; clone_size: -; d_call: TRBD2; j_call: TRBJ2-1; cdr3_nt: TGTGCCAGCAGCCAACCTGGCGGGAGGATTAACAATGAGCAGTTCTTC; cdr3_aa: CASSQPGGRINNEQFF
v_call: TRBV20-1; clone_size: -; d_call: -; j_call: TRBJ2-5; cdr3_nt: TGCAGTGCTAGAGGGGCAGAGACCCAGTACTTC; cdr3_aa: CSARGAETQYF
v_call: TRBV3-1/TRBV3-2; clone_size: -; d_call: -; j_call: TRBJ1-1; cdr3_nt: TGTGCCAGCAGCCAAGCACCCAGAGAAGCTTTCTTT; cdr3_aa: CASSQAPREAFF
v_call: TRBV6-4; clone_size: -; d_call: TRBD2; j_call: TRBJ2-2; cdr3_nt: TGTGCCAGCGGGAGACTAGCGGGAGCCGGGGAGCTGTTTTTT; cdr3_aa: CASGRLAGAGELFF
v_call: TRBV27; clone_size: -; d_call: -; j_call: TRBJ1-1; cdr3_nt: TGTGCCAGCAGTTTTGGGGCTTCCCGGAACACTGAAGCTTTCTTT; cdr3_aa: CASSFGASRNTEAFF
v_call: TRBV4-1; clone_size: -; d_call: -; j_call: TRBJ2-3; cdr3_nt: TGCGCCAGCAGAGAGTTGACAAGCACAGATACGCAGTATTTT; cdr3_aa: CASRELTSTDTQYF
v_call: TRBV27; clone_size: -; d_call: -; j_call: TRBJ2-7; cdr3_nt: TGTGCCAGCAGTTTGGAGCCGACCTACGAGCAGTACTTC; cdr3_aa: CASSLEPTYEQYF
v_call: TRBV11-1; clone_size: -; d_call: TRBD1; j_call: TRBJ1-2; cdr3_nt: TGTGCCAGCAGCCGAGACAGGGACTATGGCTACACCTTC; cdr3_aa: CASSRDRDYGYTF
v_call: TRBV5-5; clone_size: -; d_call: -; j_call: TRBJ2-7; cdr3_nt: TGTGCCAGCAGCTTGAACAGCGGAGGTCTATACGAGCAGTACTTC; cdr3_aa: CASSLNSGGLYEQYF
v_call: TRBV5-6; clone_size: -; d_call: -; j_call: TRBJ1-2; cdr3_nt: TGTGCCAGCAGCTTTGGAGGGTCCAACTATGGCTACACCTTC; cdr3_aa: CASSFGGSNYGYTF
v_call: TRBV30; clone_size: -; d_call: TRBD2; j_call: TRBJ2-1; cdr3_nt: TGTGCCTGGAGTGGGATTAGCGGGTTATACAATGAGCAGTTCTTC; cdr3_aa: CAWSGISGLYNEQFF
v_call: TRBV4-1; clone_size: -; d_call: -; j_call: TRBJ1-2; cdr3_nt: TGCGCCAGCAGCCAACCCGGCATCAGGGCCAACTATGGCTACACCTTC; cdr3_aa: CASSQPGIRANYGYTF
v_call: TRBV19; clone_size: -; d_call: -; j_call: TRBJ1-3; cdr3_nt: TGTGCCAGTAGTATATACCAGGCTGTCTCTGGAAACACCATATATTTT; cdr3_aa: CASSIYQAVSGNTIYF
v_call: TRBV14; clone_size: -; d_call: TRBD2; j_call: TRBJ2-7; cdr3_nt: TGTGCCAGCAGCCAAGGCTGGGGCGGGAGTTCTGGGCACGAGCAGTACTTC; cdr3_aa: CASSQGWGGSSGHEQYF
v_call: TRBV27; clone_size: -; d_call: TRBD1; j_call: TRBJ2-5; cdr3_nt: TGTGCCAGCAGTCGACAGGGGAAGGGAGAGACCCAGTACTTC; cdr3_aa: CASSRQGKGETQYF
v_call: TRBV28; clone_size: -; d_call: -; j_call: TRBJ1-4; cdr3_nt: TGTGCCAGCAGTTTGGTGACTGGGTTAACGGCTAATGAAAAACTGTTTTTT; cdr3_aa: CASSLVTGLTANEKLFF
v_call: TRBV14; clone_size: once; d_call: -; j_call: TRBJ1-1; cdr3_nt: TGTGCCAGCAGCCAAGTTGGGGCTTCCCTTGAAGCTTTCTTT; cdr3_aa: CASSQVGASLEAFF
v_call: TRBV28; clone_size: -; d_call: -; j_call: TRBJ1-2; cdr3_nt: TGTGCCAGCAGTTTATCTTACAGGGTGGCTGGCTACACCTTC; cdr3_aa: CASSLSYRVAGYTF
v_call: TRBV7-2; clone_size: -; d_call: TRBD1; j_call: TRBJ1-2; cdr3_nt: TGTGCCAGCAGCTTAACAGGGGCCTATGGCTACACCTTC; cdr3_aa: CASSLTGAYGYTF
v_call: TRBV5-6; clone_size: -; d_call: -; j_call: TRBJ1-4; cdr3_nt: TGTGCCAGCACCCGGTGGAGTGTGGAAAAACTGTTTTTT; cdr3_aa: CASTRWSVEKLFF
v_call: TRBV2; clone_size: -; d_call: TRBD2; j_call: TRBJ2-1; cdr3_nt: TGTGCCAGACAAACTAGCGGGAGCGCTTCGGAGCAGTTCTTC; cdr3_aa: CARQTSGSASEQFF
v_call: TRBV24-1; clone_size: -; d_call: -; j_call: TRBJ1-5; cdr3_nt: TGTGCCCGAGATCTGAGGCAACACCAGCCCCAGCATTTT; cdr3_aa: CARDLRQHQPQHF
v_call: TRBV4-1; clone_size: -; d_call: -; j_call: TRBJ1-3; cdr3_nt: TGCGCCAGCAGCCAAGGATTAGTCTCTGGAAACACCATATATTTT; cdr3_aa: CASSQGLVSGNTIYF
v_call: TRBV4-3; clone_size: -; d_call: -; j_call: TRBJ1-2; cdr3_nt: TGCGCCAGCAGCCAAGTCGGGGGAGGGAATGGCTACACCTTC; cdr3_aa: CASSQVGGGNGYTF
v_call: TRBV24-1; clone_size: -; d_call: -; j_call: TRBJ1-2; cdr3_nt: TGTGCCACCCGGGGGGCTGATGGCTACACCTTC; cdr3_aa: CATRGADGYTF